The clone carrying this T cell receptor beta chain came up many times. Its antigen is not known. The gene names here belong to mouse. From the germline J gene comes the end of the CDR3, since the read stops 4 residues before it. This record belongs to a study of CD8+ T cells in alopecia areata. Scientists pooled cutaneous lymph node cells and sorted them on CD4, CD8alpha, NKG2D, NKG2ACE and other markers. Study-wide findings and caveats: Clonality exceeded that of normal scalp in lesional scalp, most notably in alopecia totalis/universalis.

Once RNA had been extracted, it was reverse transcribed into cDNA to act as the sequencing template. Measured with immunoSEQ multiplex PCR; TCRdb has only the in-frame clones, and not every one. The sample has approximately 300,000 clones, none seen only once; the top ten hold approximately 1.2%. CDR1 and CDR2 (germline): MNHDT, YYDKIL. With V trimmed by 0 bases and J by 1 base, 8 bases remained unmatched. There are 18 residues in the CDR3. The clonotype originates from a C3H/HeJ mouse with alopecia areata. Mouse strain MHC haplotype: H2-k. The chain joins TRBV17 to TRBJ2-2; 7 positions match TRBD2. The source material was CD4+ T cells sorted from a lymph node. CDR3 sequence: CASSRDPSDWRNTGQLYF. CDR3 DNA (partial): TGTGCTAGCAGTAGAGATCCCTCGGACTGGAGAAACACCGGG.